The rows below give T cell receptor beta chains drawn from one sample of a study of OX40 agonist ivuxolimab in advanced cancers. Using immunoSEQ multiplex PCR, the repertoire was profiled, and TCRdb retains in-frame clones only, with some absent. Of tens of thousands of clones detected, about 90% appear once; the ten largest clones hold around 1.1%. This material consisted of CD4+ or CD8+ T cells sorted from blood, taken in a trial of the OX40 agonist ivuxolimab. These receptors were taken from an adult with an advanced solid tumor such as melanoma, head and neck, liver or kidney cancer. Each CDR3 is given with its conserved first and last residue. Each record gives: V gene, J gene, CDR3 protein.

V: TRBV7-2
J: TRBJ2-3
CDR3: CASSTSGLVGWDTQYF

V: TRBV28
J: TRBJ2-7
CDR3: CASSPVSYEQYF

V: TRBV7-2
J: TRBJ2-2
CDR3: CASSLRGVGTGELFF

V: TRBV29-1
J: TRBJ2-1
CDR3: CSVALVGAGASYNEQFF

V: TRBV19
J: TRBJ1-5
CDR3: CATPGASNQPQHF

V: TRBV7-2
J: TRBJ1-5
CDR3: CASSLGMGQPQHF

V: TRBV7-3
J: TRBJ2-2
CDR3: CASSLTTRGTGELFF

V: TRBV11-3
J: TRBJ2-7
CDR3: CASSLVSGGEQYF

V: TRBV5-1
J: TRBJ2-5
CDR3: CASSLGTGAWGETQYF

V: TRBV6-5
J: TRBJ1-2
CDR3: CASSGTQGKDGYTF

V: TRBV18
J: TRBJ2-7
CDR3: CASSPPAGGPYEQYF

V: TRBV10-3
J: TRBJ2-2
CDR3: CAISGGIRSLTGELFF

V: TRBV5-6
J: TRBJ2-5
CDR3: CASSLGPQEGTQYF

V: TRBV7-8
J: TRBJ2-3
CDR3: CASSLGRGRTDTQYF

V: TRBV28
J: TRBJ2-7
CDR3: CASYPGTGVGEQYF

V: TRBV19
J: TRBJ2-2
CDR3: CASSIDLARVPGELFF

V: TRBV5-4
J: TRBJ2-2
CDR3: CASSQEASGNTGELFF